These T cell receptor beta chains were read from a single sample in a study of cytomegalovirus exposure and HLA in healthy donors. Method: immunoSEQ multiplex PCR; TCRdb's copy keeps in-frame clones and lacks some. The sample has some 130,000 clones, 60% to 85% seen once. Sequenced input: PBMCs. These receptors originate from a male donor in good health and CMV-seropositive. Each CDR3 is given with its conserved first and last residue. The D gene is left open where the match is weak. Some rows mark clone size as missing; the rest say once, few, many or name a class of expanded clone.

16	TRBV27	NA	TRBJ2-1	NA	TGTGCCAGCAGTTTACGCCTGAGGTCCTCCTACAATGAGCAGTTCTTC	CASSLRLRSSYNEQFF
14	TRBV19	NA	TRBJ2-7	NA	TGTGCCAGTACGAGGGGGGGGGTTTACTACGAGCAGTACTTC	CASTRGGVYYEQYF
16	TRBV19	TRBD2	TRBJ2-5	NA	TGTGCCAGTAACAGCCGACTAGCGGGATCTCAGGAGACCCAGTACTTC	CASNSRLAGSQETQYF
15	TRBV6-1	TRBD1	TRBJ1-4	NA	TGTGCCAGCAGCGTACAGGGGGCGTCTAATGAAAAACTGTTTTTT	CASSVQGASNEKLFF
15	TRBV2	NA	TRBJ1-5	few	TGTGCCAGCAGGGAACAGGGAATCGGCAATCAGCCCCAGCATTTT	CASREQGIGNQPQHF
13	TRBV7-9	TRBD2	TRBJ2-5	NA	TGTGCCAGCAGCTTGGGACTAGAAGAGACCCAGTACTTC	CASSLGLEETQYF
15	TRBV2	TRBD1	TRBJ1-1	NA	TGTGCCAAGGAGGGAGCGGACAGGAAGAACACTGAAGCTTTCTTT	CAKEGADRKNTEAFF
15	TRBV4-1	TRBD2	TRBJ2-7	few	TGCGCCAGCAGCCAAGTGGGAGGGCAGGCGGGGGAGCAGTACTTC	CASSQVGGQAGEQYF
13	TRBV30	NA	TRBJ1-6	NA	TGTGCCTGGGAAGGACAGACCAATTCACCCCTCCACTTT	CAWEGQTNSPLHF
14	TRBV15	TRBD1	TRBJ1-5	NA	TGTGCCGCCAGCGAACAGGGGCTCAATCAGCCCCAGCATTTT	CAASEQGLNQPQHF
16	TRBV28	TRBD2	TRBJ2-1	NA	TGTGCCAGCAGTTTCCTGACTAGCGGGAGGTTTAATGAGCAGTTCTTC	CASSFLTSGRFNEQFF
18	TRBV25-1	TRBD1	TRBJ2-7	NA	TGTGCCAGCAGTGATCCGGGTAGCGTTGGGACAGGGGTCGACGAGCAGTACTTC	CASSDPGSVGTGVDEQYF
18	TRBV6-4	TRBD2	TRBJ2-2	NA	TGTGCCAGCAGTGACTCTTTTAGCGGGGGGGCCGATACCGGGGAGCTGTTTTTT	CASSDSFSGGADTGELFF
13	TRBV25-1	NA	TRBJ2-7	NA	TGTGCCAGCAGTTTTCCGGAGACCTACGAGCAGTACTTC	CASSFPETYEQYF
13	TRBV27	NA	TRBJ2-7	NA	TGTGCCAGCAGTTACAGGGCTACCTACGAGCAGTACTTC	CASSYRATYEQYF
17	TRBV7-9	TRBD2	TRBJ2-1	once	TGTGCCAGCAGCCCCACCCGCGAGACTAGCGGGAGTTTGGAGCAGTTCTTC	CASSPTRETSGSLEQFF
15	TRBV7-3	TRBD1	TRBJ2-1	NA	TGTGCCAGCAGCTTGACAGGGGGCCCCTACAATGAGCAGTTCTTC	CASSLTGGPYNEQFF
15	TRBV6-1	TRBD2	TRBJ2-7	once	TGTGCCAGCAGTGGACTAGCGAGAGGGCTATCACATCAGTACTTC	CASSGLARGLSHQYF
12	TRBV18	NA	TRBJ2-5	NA	TGTGCCAGCTCAGAACTCCAAGAGACCCAGTACTTC	CASSELQETQYF
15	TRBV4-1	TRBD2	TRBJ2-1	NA	TGCGCCAGCGCCCTCCCTGGCGGGAGCACCAATGAGCAGTTCTTC	CASALPGGSTNEQFF
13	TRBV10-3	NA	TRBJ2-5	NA	TGTGCCATCAGAGAGAACTCCGACTTGGCCCAGTACTTC	CAIRENSDLAQYF
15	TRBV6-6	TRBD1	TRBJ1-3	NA	TGTGCCAGCAGCTCACTTGGGACAGCTGGAAACACCATATATTTT	CASSSLGTAGNTIYF
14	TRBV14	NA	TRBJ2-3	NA	TGTGCCAGCAGCCCTCTAGCATACACAGATACGCAGTATTTT	CASSPLAYTDTQYF
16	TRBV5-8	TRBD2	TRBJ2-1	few	TGTGCCAGCAGCGCAGGACTAGCGGGGAGGTACAATGAGCAGTTCTTC	CASSAGLAGRYNEQFF
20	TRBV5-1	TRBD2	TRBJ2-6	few	TGCGCCAGCAGCCCATGGACTAGCGGGAGTTTTGGGTCTGGGGCCAACGTCCTGACTTTC	CASSPWTSGSFGSGANVLTF
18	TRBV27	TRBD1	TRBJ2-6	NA	TGTGCCAGCAGTCCGAGACAGGGGAGAGTCGCTGGGGCCAACGTCCTGACTTTC	CASSPRQGRVAGANVLTF
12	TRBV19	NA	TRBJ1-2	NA	TGTGCCAGTAGTATGTGGGGCGGTGGCTACACCTTC	CASSMWGGGYTF
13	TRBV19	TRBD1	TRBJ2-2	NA	TGTGCCAGTAAGGCAGGGGGCACCGGGGAGCTGTTTTTT	CASKAGGTGELFF
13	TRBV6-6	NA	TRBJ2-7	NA	TGTGCCAGCAGAGACAGTCTAGCCTACGAGCAGTACTTC	CASRDSLAYEQYF
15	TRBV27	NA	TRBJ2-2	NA	TGTGCCAGCAGTTTTGGGCTAGCAGTGACCGGGGAGCTGTTTTTT	CASSFGLAVTGELFF
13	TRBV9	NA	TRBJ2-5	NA	TGTGCCAGCAGCGACAGGGTAACGGAGACCCAGTACTTC	CASSDRVTETQYF
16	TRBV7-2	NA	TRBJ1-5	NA	TGTGCCAGCAGCTTAGTGGGGGGTTGGAGCAATCAGCCCCAGCATTTT	CASSLVGGWSNQPQHF
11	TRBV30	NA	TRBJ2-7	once	TGTGCCTGGAGTGTACTCTACGAGCAGTACTTC	CAWSVLYEQYF
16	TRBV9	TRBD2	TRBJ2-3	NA	TGTGCCAGCAGCGTAGTAGCTAGCGGGAGCACAGATACGCAGTATTTT	CASSVVASGSTDTQYF
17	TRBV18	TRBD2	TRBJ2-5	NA	TGTGCCAGCCTCCCCCCGCTAGCGGGAGGGCCAGGAGAGACCCAGTACTTC	CASLPPLAGGPGETQYF
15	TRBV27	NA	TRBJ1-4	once	TGTGCCAGCAGCCGCAGGGTGGGGATTAATGAAAAACTGTTTTTT	CASSRRVGINEKLFF
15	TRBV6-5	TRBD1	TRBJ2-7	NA	TGTGCCAGCAGTTATCCGGGACAGGGGGCCTACGAGCAGTACTTC	CASSYPGQGAYEQYF
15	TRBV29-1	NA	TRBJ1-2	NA	TGCAGCGTTGAAGTCCAGGGGTCTGACTGGTATGGCTACACCTTC	CSVEVQGSDWYGYTF
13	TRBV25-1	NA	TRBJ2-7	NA	TGTGCCAGCAGAAACACGTTCTCCTACGAGCAGTACTTC	CASRNTFSYEQYF
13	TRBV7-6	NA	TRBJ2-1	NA	TGTGCCAGCAGCTTAGGGCGGGGCGATGAGCAGTTCTTC	CASSLGRGDEQFF
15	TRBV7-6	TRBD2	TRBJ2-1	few	TGTGCCAGCAGCTGGCAACCGGGGACTAACAATGAGCAGTTCTTC	CASSWQPGTNNEQFF
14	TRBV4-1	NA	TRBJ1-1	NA	TGCGCCAGCAGCCAGGGGGGACTGAACACTGAAGCTTTCTTT	CASSQGGLNTEAFF
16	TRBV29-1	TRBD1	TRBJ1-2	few	TGCAGCGTTGGGGCAGGGGGGCTAAAGGCAGGCTATGGCTACACCTTC	CSVGAGGLKAGYGYTF
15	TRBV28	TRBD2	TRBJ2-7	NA	TGTGCCAGCAGACTAGCGGTTCCCAGCTCCTACGAGCAGTACTTC	CASRLAVPSSYEQYF